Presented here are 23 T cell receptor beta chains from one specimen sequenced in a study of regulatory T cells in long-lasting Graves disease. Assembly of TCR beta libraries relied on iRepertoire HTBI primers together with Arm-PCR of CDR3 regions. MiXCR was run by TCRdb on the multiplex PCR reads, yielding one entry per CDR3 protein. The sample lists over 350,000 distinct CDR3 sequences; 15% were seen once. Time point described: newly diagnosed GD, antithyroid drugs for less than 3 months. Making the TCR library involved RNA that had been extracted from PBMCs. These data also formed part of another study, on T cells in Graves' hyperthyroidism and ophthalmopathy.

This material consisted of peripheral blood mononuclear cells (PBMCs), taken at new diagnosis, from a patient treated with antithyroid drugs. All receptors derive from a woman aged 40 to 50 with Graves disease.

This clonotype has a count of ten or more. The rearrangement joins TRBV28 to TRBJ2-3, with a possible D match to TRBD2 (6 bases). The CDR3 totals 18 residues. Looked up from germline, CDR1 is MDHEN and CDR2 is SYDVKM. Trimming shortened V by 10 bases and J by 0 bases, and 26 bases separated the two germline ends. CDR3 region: CATHWAQWEAPSTDTQYF. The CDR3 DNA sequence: TGTGCCACCCATTGGGCCCAGTGGGAGGCACCTAGCACAGATACGCAGTATTTT.

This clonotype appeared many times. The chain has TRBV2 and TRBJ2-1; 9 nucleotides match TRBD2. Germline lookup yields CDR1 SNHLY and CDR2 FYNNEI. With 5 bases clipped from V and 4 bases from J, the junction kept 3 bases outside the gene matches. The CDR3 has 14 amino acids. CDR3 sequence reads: CASSKTSGYNEQFF. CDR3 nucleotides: TGTGCCAGCAGTAAGACTAGCGGATACAATGAGCAGTTCTTC.

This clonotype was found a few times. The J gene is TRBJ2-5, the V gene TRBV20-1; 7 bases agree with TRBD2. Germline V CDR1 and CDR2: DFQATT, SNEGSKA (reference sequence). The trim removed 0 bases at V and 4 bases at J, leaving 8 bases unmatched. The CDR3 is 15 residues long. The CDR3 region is CSAREASGTLETQYF. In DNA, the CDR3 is TGCAGTGCTAGAGAAGCTAGCGGCACATTAGAGACCCAGTACTTC.

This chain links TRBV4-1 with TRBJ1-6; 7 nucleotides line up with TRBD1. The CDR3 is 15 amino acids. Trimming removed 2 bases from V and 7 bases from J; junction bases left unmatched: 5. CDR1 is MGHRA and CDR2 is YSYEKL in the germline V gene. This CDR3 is CASSQSGTANSPLHF. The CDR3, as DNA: TGCGCCAGCAGCCAATCCGGGACAGCGAATTCACCCCTCCACTTT.

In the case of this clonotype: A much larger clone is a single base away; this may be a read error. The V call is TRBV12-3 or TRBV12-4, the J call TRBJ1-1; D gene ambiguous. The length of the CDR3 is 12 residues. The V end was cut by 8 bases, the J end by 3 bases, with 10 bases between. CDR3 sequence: CASGLLDTEAFF. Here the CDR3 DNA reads TGTGCCAGCGGCCTCCTGGACACTGAAGCTTTCTTT.

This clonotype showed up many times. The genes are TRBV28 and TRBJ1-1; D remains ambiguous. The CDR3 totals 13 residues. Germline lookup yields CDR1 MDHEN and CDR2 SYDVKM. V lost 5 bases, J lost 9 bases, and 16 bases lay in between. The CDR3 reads CASSTRPGPKAFF. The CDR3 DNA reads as TGTGCCAGCAGTACCCGCCCGGGCCCAAAAGCTTTCTTT.

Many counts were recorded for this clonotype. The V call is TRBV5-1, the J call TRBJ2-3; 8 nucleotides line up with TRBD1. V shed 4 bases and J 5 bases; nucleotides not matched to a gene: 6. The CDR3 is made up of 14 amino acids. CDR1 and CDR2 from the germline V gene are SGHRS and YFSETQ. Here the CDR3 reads CASSAGTGGDTQYF. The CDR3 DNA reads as TGCGCCAGCAGCGCCGGGACAGGAGGAGATACGCAGTATTTT.

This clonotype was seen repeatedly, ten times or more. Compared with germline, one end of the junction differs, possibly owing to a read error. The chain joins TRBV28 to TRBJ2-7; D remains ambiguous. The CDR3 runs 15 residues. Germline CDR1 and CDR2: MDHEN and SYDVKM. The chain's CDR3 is CASSVWGGNAYEQYF. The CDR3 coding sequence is TGTGCCAGCAGTGTATGGGGTGGCAACGCCTACGAGCAGTACTTC.

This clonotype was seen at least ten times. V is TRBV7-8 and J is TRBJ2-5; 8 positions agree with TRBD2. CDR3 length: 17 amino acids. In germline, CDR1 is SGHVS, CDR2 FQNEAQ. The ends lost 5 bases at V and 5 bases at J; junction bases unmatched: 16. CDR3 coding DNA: TGTGCCAGCAGCCCGCGGGGGGACGGGACACGTCCTGAGACCCAGTACTTC. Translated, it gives CASSPRGDGTRPETQYF. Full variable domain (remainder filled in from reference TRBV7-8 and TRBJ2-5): GAGVSQSPRYKVAKRGQDVALRCDPISGHVSLFWYQQALGQGPEFLTYFQNEAQLDKSGLPSDRFFAERPEGSVSTLKIQRTQQEDSAVYLCASSPRGDGTRPETQYFGPGTRLLVL.

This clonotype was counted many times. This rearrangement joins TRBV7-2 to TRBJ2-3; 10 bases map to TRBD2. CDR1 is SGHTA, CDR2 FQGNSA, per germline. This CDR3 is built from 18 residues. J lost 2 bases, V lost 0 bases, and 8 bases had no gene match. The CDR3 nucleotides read TGTGCCAGCAGCTTAGCTCTAGCGGGAGTTTCCCTCACAGATACGCAGTATTTT. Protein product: CASSLALAGVSLTDTQYF. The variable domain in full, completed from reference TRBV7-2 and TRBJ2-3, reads GAGVSQSPSNKVTEKGKDVELRCDPISGHTALYWYRQSLGQGLEFLIYFQGNSAPDKSGLPSDRFSAERTGGSVSTLTIQRTQQEDSAVYLCASSLALAGVSLTDTQYFGPGTRLTVL.

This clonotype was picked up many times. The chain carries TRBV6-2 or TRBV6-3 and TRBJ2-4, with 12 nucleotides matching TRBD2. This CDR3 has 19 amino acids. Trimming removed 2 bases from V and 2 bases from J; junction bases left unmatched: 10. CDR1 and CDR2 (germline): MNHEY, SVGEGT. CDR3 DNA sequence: TGTGCCAGCAGTTACCCCCCTAGCGGGAGGGCCTTGACCAAAAACATTCAGTACTTC. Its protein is CASSYPPSGRALTKNIQYF.

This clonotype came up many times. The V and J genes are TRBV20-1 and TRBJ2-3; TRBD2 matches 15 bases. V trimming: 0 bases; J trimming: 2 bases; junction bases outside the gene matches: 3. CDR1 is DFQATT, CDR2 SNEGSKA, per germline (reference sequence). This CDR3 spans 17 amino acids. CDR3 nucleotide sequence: TGCAGTGCTAGAGATCGGACTAGCGGGGGGGTCACAGATACGCAGTATTTT. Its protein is CSARDRTSGGVTDTQYF.

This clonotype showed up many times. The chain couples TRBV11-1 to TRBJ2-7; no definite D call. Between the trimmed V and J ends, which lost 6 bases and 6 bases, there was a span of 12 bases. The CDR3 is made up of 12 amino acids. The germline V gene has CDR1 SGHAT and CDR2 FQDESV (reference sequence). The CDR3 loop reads CASSRRAGEQYF. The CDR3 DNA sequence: TGTGCCAGCAGTCGTCGGGCTGGCGAGCAGTACTTC.

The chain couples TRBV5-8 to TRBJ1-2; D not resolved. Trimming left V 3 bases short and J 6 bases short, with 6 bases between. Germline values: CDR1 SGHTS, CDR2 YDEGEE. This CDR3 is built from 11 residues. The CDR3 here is CASSSVDGYTF. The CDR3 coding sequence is TGTGCCAGCAGCTCCGTTGATGGCTACACCTTC.

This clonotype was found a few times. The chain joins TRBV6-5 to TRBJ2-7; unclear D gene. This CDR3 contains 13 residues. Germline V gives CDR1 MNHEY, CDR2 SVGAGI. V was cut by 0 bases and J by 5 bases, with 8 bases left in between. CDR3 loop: CASSYSLRDEQYF. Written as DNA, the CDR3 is TGTGCCAGCAGTTACTCCCTTAGGGACGAGCAGTACTTC.

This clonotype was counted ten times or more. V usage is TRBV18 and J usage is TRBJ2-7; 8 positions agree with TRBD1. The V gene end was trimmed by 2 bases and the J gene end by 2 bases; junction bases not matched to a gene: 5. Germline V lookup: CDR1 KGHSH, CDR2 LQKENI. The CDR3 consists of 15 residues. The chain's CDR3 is CASSPGQGQPYEQYF. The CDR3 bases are TGTGCCAGCTCACCAGGACAGGGACAGCCCTACGAGCAGTACTTC.

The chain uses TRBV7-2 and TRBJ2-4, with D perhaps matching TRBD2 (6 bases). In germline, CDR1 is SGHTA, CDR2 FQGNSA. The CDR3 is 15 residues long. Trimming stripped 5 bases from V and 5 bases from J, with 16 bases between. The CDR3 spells CASSVLLARENIQYF. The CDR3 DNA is TGTGCCAGCAGCGTACTACTAGCTCGGGAAAACATTCAGTACTTC.

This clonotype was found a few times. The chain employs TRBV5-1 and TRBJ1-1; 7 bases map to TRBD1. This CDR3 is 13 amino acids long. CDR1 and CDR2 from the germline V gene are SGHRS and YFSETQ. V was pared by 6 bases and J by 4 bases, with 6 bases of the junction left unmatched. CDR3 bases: TGCGCCAGCAAACAAGGGGGCTTCACTGAAGCTTTCTTT. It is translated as CASKQGGFTEAFF.

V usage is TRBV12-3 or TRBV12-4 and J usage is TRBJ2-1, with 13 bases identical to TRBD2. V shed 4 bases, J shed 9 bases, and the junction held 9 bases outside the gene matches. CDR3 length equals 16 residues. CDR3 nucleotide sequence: TGTGCCAGCAGTTCCTCCGGACTAGCGGGAGTTGTTGAGCAGTTCTTC. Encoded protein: CASSSSGLAGVVEQFF.

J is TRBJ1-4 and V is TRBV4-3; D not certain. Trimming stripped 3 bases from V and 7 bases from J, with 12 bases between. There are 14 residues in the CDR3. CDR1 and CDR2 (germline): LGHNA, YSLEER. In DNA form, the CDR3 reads TGCGCCAGCAGCCATATAGATGACGGTGAAAAACTGTTTTTT. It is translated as CASSHIDDGEKLFF.

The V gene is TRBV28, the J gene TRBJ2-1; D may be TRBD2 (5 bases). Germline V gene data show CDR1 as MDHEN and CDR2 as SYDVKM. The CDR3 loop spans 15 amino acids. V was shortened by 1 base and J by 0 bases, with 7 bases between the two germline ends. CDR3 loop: CASSLYGGSYNEQFF. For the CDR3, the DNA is TGTGCCAGCAGTTTATACGGAGGCTCCTACAATGAGCAGTTCTTC.

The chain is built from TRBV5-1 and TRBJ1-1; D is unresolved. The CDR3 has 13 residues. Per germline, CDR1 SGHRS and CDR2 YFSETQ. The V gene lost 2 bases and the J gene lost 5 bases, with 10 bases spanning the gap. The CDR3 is CASSFADGTEAFF. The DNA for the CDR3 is TGCGCCAGCAGCTTTGCGGACGGAACTGAAGCTTTCTTT.

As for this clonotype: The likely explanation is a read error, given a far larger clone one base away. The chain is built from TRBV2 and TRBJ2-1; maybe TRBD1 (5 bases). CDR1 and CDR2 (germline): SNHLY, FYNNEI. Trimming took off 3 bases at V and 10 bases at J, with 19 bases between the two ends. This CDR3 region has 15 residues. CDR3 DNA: TGTGCCAGCAGTGACCTGGGCAGGGAAACAGGCGAGCAGTTCTTC. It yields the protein CASSDLGRETGEQFF.